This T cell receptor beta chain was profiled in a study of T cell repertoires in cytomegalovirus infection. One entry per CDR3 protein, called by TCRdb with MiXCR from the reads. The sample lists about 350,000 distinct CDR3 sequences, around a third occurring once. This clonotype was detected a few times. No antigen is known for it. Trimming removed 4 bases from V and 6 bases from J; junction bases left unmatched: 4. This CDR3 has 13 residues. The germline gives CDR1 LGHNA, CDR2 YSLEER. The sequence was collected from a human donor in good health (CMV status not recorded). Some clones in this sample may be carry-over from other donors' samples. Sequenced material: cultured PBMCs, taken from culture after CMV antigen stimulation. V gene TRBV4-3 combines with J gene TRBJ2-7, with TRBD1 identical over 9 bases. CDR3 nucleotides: TGCGCCAGCAGCCTTACAGGGGGCTTCGAGCAGTACGTC. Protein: CASSLTGGFEQYV.